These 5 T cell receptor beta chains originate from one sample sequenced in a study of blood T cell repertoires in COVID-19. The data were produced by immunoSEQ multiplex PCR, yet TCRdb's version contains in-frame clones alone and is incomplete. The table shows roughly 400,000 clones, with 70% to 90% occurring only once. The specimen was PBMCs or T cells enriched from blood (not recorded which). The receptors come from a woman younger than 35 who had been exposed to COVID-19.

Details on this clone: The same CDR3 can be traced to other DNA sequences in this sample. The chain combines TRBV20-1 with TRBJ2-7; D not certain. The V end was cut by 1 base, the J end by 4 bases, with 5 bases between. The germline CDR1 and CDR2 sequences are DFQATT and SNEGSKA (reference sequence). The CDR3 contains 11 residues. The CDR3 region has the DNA TGCAGTGCTAGAGGTACTTACGAGCAGTACTTC. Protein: CSARGTYEQYF.

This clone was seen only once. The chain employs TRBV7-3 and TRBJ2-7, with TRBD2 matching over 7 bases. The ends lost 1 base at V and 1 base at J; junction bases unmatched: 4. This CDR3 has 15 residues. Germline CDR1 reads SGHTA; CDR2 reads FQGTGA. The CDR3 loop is CASSLIGGTSYEQYF. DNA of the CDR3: TGTGCCAGCAGCTTAATCGGGGGGACTTCCTACGAGCAGTACTTC.

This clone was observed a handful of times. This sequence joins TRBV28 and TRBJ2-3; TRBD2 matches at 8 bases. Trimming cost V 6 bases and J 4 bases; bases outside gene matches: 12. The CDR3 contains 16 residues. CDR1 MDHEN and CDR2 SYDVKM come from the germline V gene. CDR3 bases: TGTGCCAGCAGCCCGGAGGCGGGAGGCTTCCCAGATACGCAGTATTTT. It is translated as CASSPEAGGFPDTQYF.

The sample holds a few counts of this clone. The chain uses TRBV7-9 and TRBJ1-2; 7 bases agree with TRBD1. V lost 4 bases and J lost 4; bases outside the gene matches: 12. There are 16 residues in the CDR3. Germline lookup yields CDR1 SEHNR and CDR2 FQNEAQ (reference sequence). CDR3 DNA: TGTGCCAGCAGCTACGACAGGGCTCCAAGGGCCTATGGCTACACCTTC. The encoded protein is CASSYDRAPRAYGYTF.

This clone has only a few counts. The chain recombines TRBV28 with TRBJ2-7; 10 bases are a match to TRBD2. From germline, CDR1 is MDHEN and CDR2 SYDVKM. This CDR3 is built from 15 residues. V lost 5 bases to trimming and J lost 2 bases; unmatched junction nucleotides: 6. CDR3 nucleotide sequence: TGTGCCAGCAGTCTTCTCAGCGGGGGGGCCTACGAGCAGTACTTC. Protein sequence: CASSLLSGGAYEQYF.